This T cell receptor (beta chain) was documented in a study of cytomegalovirus exposure and HLA in healthy donors. Study-wide findings and caveats: Donors belonging to an Asian-associated ancestry cluster reportedly showed fewer N-insertions in productive TCRs than the 666-donor mean, according to what a later analysis found. Certain sequence variants were highly shared and formed a cluster, and this cluster was likely a sequencing artifact.

Germline lookup yields CDR1 MNHEY and CDR2 SMNVEV (reference sequence). J gave up 5 bases and V 5 bases, and 17 bases lay outside the gene matches. This CDR3 spans 17 amino acids. Donors showed nominal health when sampled, although they likely had unrecorded immune exposures. Vbeta (60) and Jbeta (13) primers were used in the PCR. This table comes from immunoSEQ multiplex PCR, and its TCRdb copy is limited to in-frame clones, with some not included. The sample has roughly 150,000 clones, about 80% seen once; the top ten hold approximately 6.3%. This clone was seen just once. As yet, its antigen is unknown.

The sample consisted of PBMCs. The origin of this receptor is a woman aged 45-60 years in good health and CMV-seropositive. The V and J genes are TRBV27 and TRBJ2-5; 7 positions agree with TRBD1. The CDR3, as DNA: TGTGCCAGCAGTCCACCCCTGGGGCAGGGGGTTTTGGAGACCCAGTACTTC. Its protein product is CASSPPLGQGVLETQYF.